This entry describes one TCR beta chain. Primers included in the PCR were 60 Vbeta and 13 Jbeta primers. Profiled with immunoSEQ multiplex PCR; TCRdb holds only in-frame clones, not every one. Of approximately 160,000 clones in the sample, approximately 70% are singletons; the top ten hold approximately 5%. The entry originates in a study of cytomegalovirus exposure and HLA in healthy donors. CDR1 SGHDT and CDR2 YYEEEE come from the germline V gene. Trimming pared 4 bases from V and 6 bases from J, leaving 9 bases between. This CDR3 has 12 residues. The sample consisted of PBMCs. The receptor was isolated from a man younger than 35 in good health and CMV-seropositive. The V call is TRBV5-6, the J call TRBJ2-3, with a tentative D call TRBD2 (6 bases). For the CDR3, the DNA is TGTGCCAGCAGCCTGGAGGGGGATACGCAGTATTTT. Its translation is CASSLEGDTQYF.